This T cell receptor (beta chain) was sequenced in a study of shared clonotypes between healthy human individuals. Looking at the study overall: CD4 naive and CD4 memory each took three plates per donor, while CD8 naive took two and CD8 memory one. Notes on the study in general: Among non-shared clonotypes, generation probabilities were lower than among those shared by all four donors.

Regarding this clone: Its antigen is as yet unknown.

Terminally differentiated effector memory CD45RA+ cells were left out of the naive CD8 fraction, which was CD45RO-negative and positively selected for CCR7. Donors, without exception, were Caucasian adults residing in Nashville, Tennessee. The sorted-subset replicate PCRs were given around 200 ng DNA, which is some 29,000 T cell genomes. Here immunoSEQ multiplex PCR was the method, and the copy in TCRdb shows in-frame clones only, minus some. This table has about 2.1 million clones, around 93% appearing once. In germline, CDR1 is SEHNR, CDR2 FQNEAQ (reference sequence). The CDR3 has 14 residues. Trimming took 1 base from V and 4 from J, leaving 10 bases between them.

This TCR was recovered from a man between 18 and 29 years old in good health. Some clones in this sample may be carry-over from other donors' samples. Sample: naive CD8+ T cells from PBMCs. The chain employs TRBV7-9 and TRBJ1-2, with D hard to call. The DNA for the CDR3 is TGTGCCAGCAGCTTAGGACGGCCTGTCTATGGCTACACCTTC. This gives the protein CASSLGRPVYGYTF.